The following is a T cell receptor beta chain sequence with its context. Its cognate antigen is unknown. Genomic DNA templated the TCR beta VDJ and CDR3 profiling. TCRdb called the reads again in MiXCR, with one record for every CDR3 protein. The profile shows roughly 150,000 distinct CDR3 sequences, approximately 44% of them singletons. The CDR3 consists of 15 residues. Germline trimming cut 4 bases from V and 3 bases from J; bases unmatched to any gene: 5. CDR1 KGHSY and CDR2 FQNENV come from the germline V gene. The sample originates from a study of CD8+CD57+ T cells in acquired aplastic anemia. Background on the study: Mean DNA quantity obtained from sorted CD4+ and CD8+ cells was about 3 ug. Some 9.9 million reads, on average, were obtained for CD4+ cells from healthy donors.

Regarding the study as a whole: For CD8+ Simpson's diversity, patients and controls showed no significant difference. Overlap between patients and controls comprised roughly 30 CD8+ CDR3 sequences.

The sequenced sample consisted of sorted CD4+, CD8+, or CD8+CD57+ T cells (not recorded which) from PBMCs. The clonotype originates from a human donor in good health. The chain carries TRBV16 and TRBJ1-4, with 7 bases fitting TRBD1. The CDR3 DNA sequence: TGTGCCAGCAGCCCAGGGGGAGCGGCTAATGAAAAACTGTTTTTT. Amino acids: CASSPGGAANEKLFF.